This T cell receptor beta chain was captured by sequencing in a study of sequential checkpoint blockade in melanoma. About the study: 91 pretreatment tumor DNA samples were TCRβ immunosequenced.

This clone was detected a few times. Its matching antigen is unknown. The CDR3 is 16 amino acids. The V and J ends lost 1 base and 7 bases respectively, with 20 bases between them. Germline values: CDR1 SGDLS, CDR2 YYNGEE. Noted treatment: randomized to nivolumab then ipilimumab (arm A) or the reverse (arm B). The assay was immunoSEQ multiplex PCR, and TCRdb's table has in-frame clones only and misses some. The data contain about 4,500 clones, approximately 25% of them singletons. Study outcomes and limitations: Pretreatment TIL clonality tracked with response in the nivolumab-first arm.

The source of this sequence is a human donor with melanoma. The chain has TRBV9 and TRBJ1-1; D is ambiguous. The sample here was tumor tissue (inferred from file names), taken from a patient given nivolumab and ipilimumab in sequence. CDR3 DNA: TGTGCCAGCAGCGTATCGGATATAGGACCGCGGATTGAAGCTTTCTTT. Protein: CASSVSDIGPRIEAFF.